This T cell receptor beta chain was retrieved from a study of early T cells in non-severe SARS-CoV-2 infection. Across the whole study: Investigators sequenced bulk RNA drawn from unsorted whole blood, and chains remained unpaired.

As part of library construction, unique molecular identifiers were attached to individual cDNA molecules. A single record per CDR3 protein comes from TCRdb applying MiXCR to the 5' RACE reads. The repertoire has approximately 88,000 distinct CDR3 sequences, roughly 15% of them found once; the top ten carry approximately 1.5%. Germline assignment: CDR1 LGHDT and CDR2 YNNKEL (reference sequence). There are 13 residues in the CDR3. Trimming removed 1 base at V and 5 bases at J, with 6 bases between. This clonotype was seen ten or more times. The sequencing input was whole blood. J is TRBJ2-1 and V is TRBV3-1; D unclear. The receptor comes from an adult who was a healthcare worker with PCR-confirmed SARS-CoV-2 infection or an uninfected control (not recorded which). This CDR3 reads CASSQVLNNEQFF. The CDR3 bases are TGTGCCAGCAGCCAAGTACTGAACAATGAGCAGTTCTTC.